This record looks at one TCR beta chain sequence and its context. Researchers prepared the TCRbeta library using unique molecular identifiers, the study reports. Using its own MiXCR run on the PCR reads, TCRdb lists one record per CDR3 protein. The repertoire consists of roughly 120,000 distinct CDR3 sequences, with around a tenth occurring once and the leading ten covering 34%. This sample is drawn from a study of T-cell reconstitution after alpha-beta-depleted transplantation in children. V lost 5 bases and J lost 4; bases outside the gene matches: 6. This CDR3 is built from 14 residues. Germline CDR1 and CDR2: KGHSH and LQKENI.

This sequence originates from a boy aged 2 to 10 with acute lymphoblastic leukemia, due to receive a stem cell transplant. The V gene is TRBV18, the J gene TRBJ1-2; the match to TRBD1 covers 8 bases. Material: PBMCs, obtained before TCRalphabeta/CD19-depleted stem cell transplant. The CDR3 DNA follows: TGTGCCAGCTCAGCGGACAGGGATAGCTATGGCTACACCTTC. Amino acid sequence: CASSADRDSYGYTF.